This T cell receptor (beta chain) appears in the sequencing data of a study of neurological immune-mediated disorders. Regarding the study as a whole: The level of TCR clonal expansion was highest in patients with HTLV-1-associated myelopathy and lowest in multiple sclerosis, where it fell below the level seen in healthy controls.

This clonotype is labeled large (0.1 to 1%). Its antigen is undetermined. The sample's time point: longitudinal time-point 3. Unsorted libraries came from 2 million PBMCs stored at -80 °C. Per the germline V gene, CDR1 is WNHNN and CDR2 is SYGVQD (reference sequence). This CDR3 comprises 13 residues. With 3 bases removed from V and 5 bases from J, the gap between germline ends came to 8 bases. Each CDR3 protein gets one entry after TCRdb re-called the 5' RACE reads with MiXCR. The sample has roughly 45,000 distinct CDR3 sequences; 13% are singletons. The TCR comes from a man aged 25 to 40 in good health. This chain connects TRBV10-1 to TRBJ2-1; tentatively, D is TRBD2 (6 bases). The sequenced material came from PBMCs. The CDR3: CASSEVADNEQFF. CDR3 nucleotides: TGCGCCAGCAGTGAAGTAGCGGACAATGAGCAGTTCTTC.